Sequencing of this T cell receptor beta chain was carried out in a study of cytomegalovirus exposure and HLA in healthy donors. Comment on this clone: Its antigen is currently unknown.

Donors were drawn from the roughly 130-subject validation cohort, separate from the roughly 700-subject first cohort. Study-wide results and limits: Per published reports, the classifier diagnosed cytomegalovirus status with high specificity and sensitivity. Researchers reported that three CMV-associated chains were confirmed in vitro as CMV antigen-specific. First-cohort TCR clusters were later found to tend to co-occur in the approximately 120 validation repertoires.

With V trimmed by 2 bases and J by 3 bases, 5 bases remained unmatched. The germline V gene has CDR1 MNHEY and CDR2 SMNVEV (reference sequence). CDR3 length: 15 amino acids. Libraries were prepared by immunoSEQ multiplex PCR; TCRdb keeps only in-frame clonotypes and omits some of them. The profile covers approximately 160,000 clones, with about 89% appearing a single time and approximately 3% taken by the ten largest. Material: PBMCs. The source is a woman younger than 35 in good health and CMV-seropositive. The chain carries TRBV27 and TRBJ2-3; the match to TRBD2 covers 7 bases. For the CDR3, the DNA is TGTGCCAGCAGTTTAATGGAGGGAGGGACAGATACGCAGTATTTT. It yields the protein CASSLMEGGTDTQYF.